This T cell receptor (beta chain) appears in the sequencing data of a study of T-cell memory formation after mild COVID-19. Study findings and constraints: CD4+ contracting clones were mainly CM and EM; CD8+ ones, EMRA. CD4/CD8 balance held among clones contracting day 15 to 85, and later expanders leaned CD4+.

The CDR3 is made up of 12 amino acids. Germline V lookup: CDR1 LNHNV, CDR2 YYDKDF (reference sequence). Trimming stripped 1 base from V and 8 bases from J, with 6 bases between. Concerning this clonotype: What it binds is not known.

TCRdb re-analysed the 5' RACE reads in MiXCR, keeping a single row per CDR3 protein. The sample carries some 300,000 distinct CDR3 sequences, around 20% recorded once. Sequencing was done on a sample of PBMCs or a T cell subset sorted from them (not recorded which). This chain connects TRBV15 to TRBJ1-5; no clear D gene. The receptor's source is a young man who had mild COVID-19 (a few samples of this study predate the infection). Cell type and time point are not known. The CDR3 nucleotides read TGTGCCACCAGCAGAGGAAGAGAGCCCCAGCATTTT. Translated, it gives CATSRGREPQHF. The full variable domain, completed using reference TRBV15 and TRBJ1-5, is DAMVIQNPRYQVTQFGKPVTLSCSQTLNHNVMYWYQQKSSQAPKLLFHYYDKDFNNEADTPDNFQSRRPNTSFCFLDIRSPGLGDTAMYLCATSRGREPQHFGDGTRLSIL.